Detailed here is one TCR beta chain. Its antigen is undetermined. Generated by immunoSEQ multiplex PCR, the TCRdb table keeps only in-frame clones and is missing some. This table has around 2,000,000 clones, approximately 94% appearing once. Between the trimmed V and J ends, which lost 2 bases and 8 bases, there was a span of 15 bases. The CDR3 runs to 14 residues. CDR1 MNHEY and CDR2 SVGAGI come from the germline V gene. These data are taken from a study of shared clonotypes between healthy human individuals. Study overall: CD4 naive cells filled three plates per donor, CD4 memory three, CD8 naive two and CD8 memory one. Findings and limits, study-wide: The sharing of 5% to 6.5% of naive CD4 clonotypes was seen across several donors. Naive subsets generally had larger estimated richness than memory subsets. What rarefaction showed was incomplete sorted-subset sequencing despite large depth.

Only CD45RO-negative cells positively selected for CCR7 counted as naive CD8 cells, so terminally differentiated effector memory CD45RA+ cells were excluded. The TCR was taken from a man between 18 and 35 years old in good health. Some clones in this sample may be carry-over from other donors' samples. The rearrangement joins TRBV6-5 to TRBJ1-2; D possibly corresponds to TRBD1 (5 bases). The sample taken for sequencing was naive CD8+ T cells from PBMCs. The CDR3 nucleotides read TGTGCCAGCAGTTACGGTTTCGGGGGAGAAGGCTACACCTTC. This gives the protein CASSYGFGGEGYTF.